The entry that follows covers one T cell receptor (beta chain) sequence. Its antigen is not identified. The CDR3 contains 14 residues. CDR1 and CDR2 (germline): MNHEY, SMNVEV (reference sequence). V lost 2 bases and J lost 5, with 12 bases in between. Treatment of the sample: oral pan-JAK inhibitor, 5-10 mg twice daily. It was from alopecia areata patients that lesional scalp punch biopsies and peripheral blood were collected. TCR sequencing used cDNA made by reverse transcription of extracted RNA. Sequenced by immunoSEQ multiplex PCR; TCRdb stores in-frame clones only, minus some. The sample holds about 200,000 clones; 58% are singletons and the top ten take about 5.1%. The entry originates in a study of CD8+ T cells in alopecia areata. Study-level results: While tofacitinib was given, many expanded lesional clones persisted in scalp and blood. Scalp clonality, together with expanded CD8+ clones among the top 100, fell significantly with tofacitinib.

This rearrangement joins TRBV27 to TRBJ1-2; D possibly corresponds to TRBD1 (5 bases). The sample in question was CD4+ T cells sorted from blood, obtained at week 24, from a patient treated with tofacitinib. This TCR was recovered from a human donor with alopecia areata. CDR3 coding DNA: TGTGCCAGCAGTTTAATAGGGGAGGGATATGGCTACACCTTC. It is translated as CASSLIGEGYGYTF.